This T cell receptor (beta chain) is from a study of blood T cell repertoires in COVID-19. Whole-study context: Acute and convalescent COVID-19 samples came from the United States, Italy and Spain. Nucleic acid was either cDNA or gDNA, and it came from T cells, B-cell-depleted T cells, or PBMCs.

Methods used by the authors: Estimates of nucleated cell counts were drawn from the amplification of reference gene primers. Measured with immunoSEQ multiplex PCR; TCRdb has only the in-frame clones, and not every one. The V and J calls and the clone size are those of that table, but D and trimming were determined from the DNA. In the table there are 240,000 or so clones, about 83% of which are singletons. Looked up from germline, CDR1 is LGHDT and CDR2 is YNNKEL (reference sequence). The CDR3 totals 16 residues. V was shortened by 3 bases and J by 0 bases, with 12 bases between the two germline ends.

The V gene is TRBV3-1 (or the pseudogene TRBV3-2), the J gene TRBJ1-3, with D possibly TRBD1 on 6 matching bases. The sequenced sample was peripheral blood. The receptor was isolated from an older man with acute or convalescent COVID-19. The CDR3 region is CASSQGQGISGNTIYF. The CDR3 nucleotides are TGTGCCAGCAGCCAGGGCCAGGGGATCTCTGGAAACACCATATATTTT.